These 17 T cell receptor beta chains share one sample of origin, sequenced in a study of blood T cell repertoires in COVID-19 (dated by TCRdb to 2020 to 2022). The protocol used for the library was the immunoSEQ multiplex PCR assay. The source is immuneACCESS, and TCRdb retained only in-frame sequences with V and J called. Part of the clones is not carried over; for the studies checked, unresolved V genes explain less than half of this, and the remainder is unexplained. The sample data list 200,000 to 300,000 clones, and about 85% of these were observed just once. More than 6% of the sample is in the top ten clones. Sequencing used peripheral blood. These receptor sequences come from a woman in her sixties with active or convalescent COVID-19.

The V and J genes are TRBV30 and TRBJ2-1, with 10 positions matching TRBD1. Germline CDR1 GTSNPN, CDR2 SVGIG (reference sequence). The CDR3 extends over 16 amino acids. V gave up 2 bases and J gave up 7 bases; unmatched junction bases: 11. CDR3 amino acids: CAWSLPETGGLNEQFF. In DNA, the CDR3 is TGTGCCTGGAGTCTGCCCGAGACAGGGGGCCTGAATGAGCAGTTCTTC. Full variable domain (rest looked up from reference TRBV30 and TRBJ2-1): SQTIHQWPATLVQPVGSPLSLECTVEGTSNPNLYWYRQAAGRGLQLLFYSVGIGQISSEVPQNLSASRPQDRQFILSSKKLLLSDSGFYLCAWSLPETGGLNEQFFGPGTRLTVL.

The V and J genes are TRBV5-1 and TRBJ1-6; a weak D match, TRBD1 (5 bases). The CDR3 is 16 amino acids. The V end was cut by 0 bases, the J end by 1 base, with 8 bases between. The germline V gene has CDR1 SGHRS and CDR2 YFSETQ. The CDR3 sequence: CASSLVAGSYNSPLHF. The CDR3 bases are TGCGCCAGCAGCTTGGTAGCAGGGTCCTATAATTCACCCCTCCACTTT.

CDR3 residues: CASSQERGREQYV. The CDR3, as DNA: TGTGCCAGCAGCCAAGAAAGGGGAAGAGAGCAGTACGTC. The gene calls are TRBV14 and TRBJ2-7; maybe TRBD1 (5 bases). CDR1 SGHDN and CDR2 FVKESK come from the germline V gene. The V and J ends lost 0 bases and 7 bases respectively, with 10 bases between them. The CDR3 is 13 amino acids.

The gene calls are TRBV27 and TRBJ2-1; 9 nucleotides match TRBD1. This CDR3 spans 18 amino acids. V gave up 4 bases and J gave up 0 bases; unmatched junction bases: 10. The germline CDR1 and CDR2 sequences are MNHEY and SMNVEV (reference sequence). The CDR3 nucleotides are TGTGCCAGCAGTTCCGGGACAGGGATTCCGATCTCCTACAATGAGCAGTTCTTC. This gives the protein CASSSGTGIPISYNEQFF.

The rearrangement uses TRBV3-1 (or the pseudogene TRBV3-2) and TRBJ2-5; unclear D gene. Trimming removed 0 bases at V and 0 bases at J, with 8 bases between. Germline V gene data show CDR1 as LGHDT and CDR2 as YNNKEL (reference sequence). The CDR3 length is 15 residues. CDR3 sequence reads: CASSQDWQNQETQYF. DNA for the CDR3: TGTGCCAGCAGCCAAGATTGGCAGAACCAAGAGACCCAGTACTTC.

The V call is TRBV29-1, the J call TRBJ2-5, with 10 bases identical to TRBD2. The DNA end favors TRBJ2-7, so the J call may be wrong. CDR1 and CDR2 from the germline V gene are SQVTM and ANQGSEA. This CDR3 contains 13 residues. As DNA, the CDR3 is TGCAGCGTCCGGACTAGCGGAAGCTACGAGCAGTACTTC. Amino acid sequence: CSVRTSGSYEQYF.

The chain employs TRBV29-1 and TRBJ1-5, with 7 bases aligning to TRBD1. This CDR3 comprises 13 residues. The trim removed 4 bases at V and 6 bases at J, leaving 6 bases unmatched. From germline, CDR1 is SQVTM and CDR2 ANQGSEA. The CDR3 DNA reads as TGCAGCGTTGGAGGGGGCTTAGGTCAGCCCCAGCATTTT. Amino acid sequence: CSVGGGLGQPQHF.

This chain joins TRBV30 and TRBJ2-1, with TRBD1 matching 7 bases. This CDR3 is built from 12 residues. Germline V lookup: CDR1 GTSNPN, CDR2 SVGIG (reference sequence). V dropped 1 base and J dropped 9; count of bases not matched to a gene: 3. CDR3 DNA: TGTGCCTGGAGTGCCAGGGGGAGTGAGCAGTTCTTC. Amino acids: CAWSARGSEQFF.

The J gene is TRBJ1-1, the V gene TRBV29-1; 8 nucleotides align to TRBD1. Trimming at V came to 2 bases and at J to 7 bases, leaving 3 bases not matched to a gene. The CDR3 is made up of 12 amino acids. The germline CDR1 and CDR2 sequences are SQVTM and ANQGSEA. CDR3 in DNA: TGCAGCGTTGAATCGGACAGGGTTGAAGCTTTCTTT. This gives the protein CSVESDRVEAFF.

The chain links TRBV6-5 to TRBJ1-2; possibly TRBD1 for D (5 bases). The length of the CDR3 is 16 residues. With 4 bases removed from V and 6 bases from J, the gap between germline ends came to 21 bases. Germline assignment: CDR1 MNHEY and CDR2 SVGAGI. The CDR3 sequence: CASSFQGDGLPNGYTF. The CDR3 DNA is TGTGCCAGCAGTTTCCAGGGCGACGGCCTCCCAAATGGCTACACCTTC.

This clone was seen only once. The chain is built from TRBV11-2 and TRBJ2-7, with TRBD1 matching over 9 bases. J was trimmed by 1 base and V by 4 bases; bases with no gene match: 5. Germline CDR1 and CDR2: SGHAT and FQNNGV. The CDR3 totals 15 residues. Written as DNA, the CDR3 is TGTGCCAGCAGCTCCCGGGACAGGGAGTCCTACGAGCAGTACGTC. Translating it yields CASSSRDRESYEQYV.

This clone was found a few times. The chain has TRBV9 and TRBJ2-1; the D gene is possibly TRBD2 (6 bases). The CDR3 runs 15 residues. V lost 3 bases to trimming and J lost 4 bases, with 14 bases between them. Germline CDR1 reads SGDLS; CDR2 reads YYNGEE. The CDR3 is CASSERLDHYNEQFF. The CDR3 DNA reads TGTGCCAGCAGCGAACGACTAGACCATTACAATGAGCAGTTCTTC.

The V and J genes are TRBV5-1 and TRBJ2-5; 9 positions agree with TRBD1. Germline lookup yields CDR1 SGHRS and CDR2 YFSETQ. The junction had 8 bases not matched to a gene; V was cut back by 3 bases and J by 5 bases. The CDR3 has 15 amino acids. CDR3 loop: CASSSEQGAGETQYF. CDR3 coding DNA: TGCGCCAGCAGCTCCGAACAGGGGGCAGGGGAGACCCAGTACTTC.

V gene TRBV11-2 combines with J gene TRBJ2-1; D is perhaps TRBD2 (7 bases). The CDR3 spans 18 residues. The germline V gene has CDR1 SGHAT and CDR2 FQNNGV. Between the trimmed V and J ends, which lost 5 bases and 6 bases, there was a span of 26 bases. The CDR3 DNA is TGTGCCAGCAGCGTCTTGGGCGGGGGCAATGGGCCGTTCAATGAGCAGTTCTTC. It specifies CASSVLGGGNGPFNEQFF.

This chain uses TRBV10-3 with TRBJ2-1, with D tentatively TRBD2 (5 bases). V was shortened by 7 bases and J by 6 bases, with 13 bases between the two germline ends. There are 13 residues in the CDR3. Germline V gene sequence: CDR1 ENHRY, CDR2 SYGVKD. The DNA of the CDR3 is TGTGCCATCACGGGGAATGTAGGCAATGAGCAGTTCTTC. The encoded protein is CAITGNVGNEQFF.

The V call is TRBV5-1, the J call TRBJ2-6; 10 bases line up with TRBD1. The CDR3 is 21 residues long. Trimming took 3 bases from V and 1 from J; bases not matched to a gene: 16. The germline gives CDR1 SGHRS, CDR2 YFSETQ. The CDR3 region is CASSSRDRPGQGNSGANVLTF. For the CDR3, the DNA is TGCGCCAGCAGCTCCAGGGATCGTCCGGGACAGGGGAATTCTGGGGCCAACGTCCTGACTTTC.

The rearrangement joins TRBV6-5 to TRBJ2-7, with a tentative D call TRBD1 (5 bases). Trimming pared 7 bases from V and 5 bases from J, leaving 15 bases between. The CDR3 totals 13 residues. Germline V gene data show CDR1 as MNHEY and CDR2 as SVGAGI. CDR3 loop: CASTLLWGHEQYV. CDR3 nucleotides: TGTGCCAGCACCCTACTGTGGGGCCACGAGCAGTACGTC.